These 5 T cell receptor beta chains share one sample of origin, sequenced in a study of beta chain features in type 1 diabetes. The antigens for these receptors are not known. Since all of the isolated RNA was reverse transcribed, expressed TCRB transcripts were what got sequenced. Clones were sequenced by immunoSEQ multiplex PCR, and TCRdb holds only the in-frame ones, with some missing. Among over 600,000 clones listed, 9.5% to 15% were seen once. Study results and limitations: TCRB CDR3s were moderately but significantly shorter in Type 1 diabetes patients in all four CD4+ subsets.

Material for sequencing was naive CD4+ T cells from blood. These receptors came from a man between 25 and 39 years old with type 1 diabetes.

This clone was observed a few times. This sequence joins TRBV6-1 and TRBJ2-5, with 13 bases fitting TRBD2. The CDR3 has 16 amino acids. V lost 3 bases, J lost 0 bases, and 1 base stayed unmatched. Germline V gene sequence: CDR1 MNHNS, CDR2 SASEGT. The CDR3 coding sequence is TGTGCCAGCAGTGACGGACTAGCGGGGGACCAAGAGACCCAGTACTTC. This codes for CASSDGLAGDQETQYF.

The chain is built from TRBV11-2 and TRBJ2-3; 10 positions agree with TRBD1. CDR3 length equals 19 residues. Germline trimming cut 2 bases from V and 0 bases from J; bases unmatched to any gene: 11. From germline, CDR1 is SGHAT and CDR2 FQNNGV. The CDR3 sequence is CASSLIPRDRGPSTDTQYF. DNA of the CDR3: TGTGCCAGCAGCTTAATTCCCCGGGACAGGGGACCCAGCACAGATACGCAGTATTTT.

The sample holds a few counts of this clone. The rearrangement uses TRBV9 and TRBJ1-2, with 11 bases that match TRBD1. Looked up from germline, CDR1 is SGDLS and CDR2 is YYNGEE. This CDR3 is built from 13 residues. V dropped 4 bases and J dropped 11; count of bases not matched to a gene: 7. DNA for the CDR3: TGTGCCAGCAGCCCTTCCGGGACAGGGGGGTACACCTTC. Residues: CASSPSGTGGYTF. Combining the CDR3 with reference TRBV9 and TRBJ1-2 gives the whole variable domain DSGVTQTPKHLITATGQRVTLRCSPRSGDLSVYWYQQSLDQGLQFLIQYYNGEERAKGNILERFSAQQFPDLHSELNLSSLELGDSALYFCASSPSGTGGYTFGSGTRLTVV.

This clone was detected only a few times. The chain is built from TRBV1 and TRBJ2-1. TRBV1 is a pseudogene locus. The CDR3 length is 16 residues. The CDR3 nucleotides read TGCACCAGCAGCCGACCGACGAGGGGCGCCGACAATGAGCAGTTCTTC. This codes for CTSSRPTRGADNEQFF.

The chain recombines TRBV30 with TRBJ2-3; perhaps TRBD2 as D (5 bases). Trimming stripped 0 bases from V and 1 base from J, with 5 bases between. This CDR3 has 13 residues. Germline-derived CDR1 and CDR2 are GTSNPN and SVGIG (reference sequence). The CDR3, as DNA: TGTGCCTGGAGTGTAGCGGGCACAGATACGCAGTATTTT. It specifies CAWSVAGTDTQYF.